Described below is a single T cell receptor (beta chain) sequence and its context. The data were taken from a study of identical twins. Each CDR3 protein is one row after TCRdb ran MiXCR on the 5' RACE reads. In the table there are a few hundred thousand distinct CDR3 sequences, roughly an eighth of which are singletons. The CDR3 is 13 residues long. Germline V CDR1 and CDR2: MNHEY, SVGAGI. V was shortened by 0 bases and J by 6 bases, with 5 bases between the two germline ends. This sample also appeared in a second study, on yellow fever vaccine responses in identical twins.

The clonotype originates from a woman in her late teens or twenties in good health. The V and J genes are TRBV6-5 and TRBJ2-2; D gene ambiguous. Sequencing used CD8+ T cells sorted from blood. This CDR3 is CASSYSSSGELFF. For the CDR3, the DNA is TGTGCCAGCAGTTACTCCAGTTCCGGGGAGCTGTTTTTT.